Many counts were recorded for the clone carrying this T cell receptor (beta chain). This entry belongs to a study of breast tumors, draining lymph nodes, adjacent tissues. The CDR3 covers 15 residues. The V end lost 5 bases, the J end lost 4 bases, and 12 bases lay between the germline ends. CDR1 MDHEN and CDR2 SYDVKM come from the germline V gene. TCRdb fed the multiplex PCR reads into MiXCR, producing one record per CDR3 protein. The sample holds 10,000 to 15,000 distinct CDR3 sequences, around 34% seen once. The origin of this receptor is a female donor with breast cancer. Some clones in this sample may be carry-over from other donors' samples. The sample comprised breast tumor tissue. V gene TRBV28 combines with J gene TRBJ1-6; D unresolved. The CDR3 region has the DNA TGTGCCAGCAGTAGGCCCGGAGGTTATAATTCACCCCTCCACTTT. This translates into CASSRPGGYNSPLHF.